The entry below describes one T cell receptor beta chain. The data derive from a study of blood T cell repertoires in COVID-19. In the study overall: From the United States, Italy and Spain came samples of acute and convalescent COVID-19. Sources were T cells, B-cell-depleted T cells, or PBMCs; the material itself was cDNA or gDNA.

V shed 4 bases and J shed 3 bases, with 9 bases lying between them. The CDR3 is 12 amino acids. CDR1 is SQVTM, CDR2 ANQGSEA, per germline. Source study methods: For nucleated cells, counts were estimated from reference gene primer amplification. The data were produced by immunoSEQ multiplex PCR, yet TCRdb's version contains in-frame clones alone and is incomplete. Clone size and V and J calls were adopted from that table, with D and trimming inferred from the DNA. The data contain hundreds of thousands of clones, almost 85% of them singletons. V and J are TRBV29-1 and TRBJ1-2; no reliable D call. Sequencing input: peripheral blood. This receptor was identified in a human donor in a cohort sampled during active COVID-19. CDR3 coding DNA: TGCAGCGTTGGGAAGGACTACTATGGCTACACCTTC. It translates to CSVGKDYYGYTF.